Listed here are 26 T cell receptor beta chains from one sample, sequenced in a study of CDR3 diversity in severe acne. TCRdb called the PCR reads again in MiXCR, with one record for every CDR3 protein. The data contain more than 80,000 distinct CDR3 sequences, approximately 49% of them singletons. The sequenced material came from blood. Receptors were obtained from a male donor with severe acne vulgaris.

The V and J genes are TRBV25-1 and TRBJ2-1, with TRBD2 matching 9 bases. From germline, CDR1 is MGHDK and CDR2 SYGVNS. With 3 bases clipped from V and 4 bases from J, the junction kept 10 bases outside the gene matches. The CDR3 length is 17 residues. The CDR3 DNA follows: TGTGCCAGCAGTGAGCGGGAGGGCCGGGGGGGGTACAATGAGCAGTTCTTC. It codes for CASSEREGRGGYNEQFF. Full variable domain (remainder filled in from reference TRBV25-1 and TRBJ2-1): EADIYQTPRYLVIGTGKKITLECSQTMGHDKMYWYQQDPGMELHLIHYSYGVNSTEKGDLSSESTVSRIRTEHFPLTLESARPSHTSQYLCASSEREGRGGYNEQFFGPGTRLTVL.

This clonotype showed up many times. CDR3 sequence reads: CASSRRGRDNYEQYF. The CDR3 DNA follows: TGTGCCAGCAGCCGGCGCGGACGGGACAACTACGAGCAGTACTTC. The chain carries TRBV7-9 and TRBJ2-7; D perhaps matches TRBD1 (6 bases). The CDR3 spans 15 residues. Trimming cost V 5 bases and J 3 bases, with 17 bases left between them. The germline CDR1 and CDR2 sequences are SEHNR and FQNEAQ (reference sequence).

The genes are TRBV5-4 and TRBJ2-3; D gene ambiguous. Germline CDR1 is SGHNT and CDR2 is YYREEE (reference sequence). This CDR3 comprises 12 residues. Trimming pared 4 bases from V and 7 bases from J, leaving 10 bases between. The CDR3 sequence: CASSLLANTQYF. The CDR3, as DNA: TGTGCCAGCAGCCTTCTGGCGAATACGCAGTATTTT.

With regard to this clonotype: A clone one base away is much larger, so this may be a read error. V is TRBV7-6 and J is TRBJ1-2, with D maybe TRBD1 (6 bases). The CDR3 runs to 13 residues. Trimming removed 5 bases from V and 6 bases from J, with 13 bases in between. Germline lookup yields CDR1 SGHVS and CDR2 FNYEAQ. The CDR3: CASSPVRGDGYTF. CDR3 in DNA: TGTGCCAGCAGCCCGGTCAGGGGAGATGGCTACACCTTC.

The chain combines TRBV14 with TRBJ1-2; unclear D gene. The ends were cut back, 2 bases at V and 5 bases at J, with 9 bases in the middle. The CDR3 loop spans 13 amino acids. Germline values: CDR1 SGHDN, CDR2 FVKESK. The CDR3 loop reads CASSQSQSYGYTF. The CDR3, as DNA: TGTGCCAGCAGCCAAAGTCAGTCTTATGGCTACACCTTC.

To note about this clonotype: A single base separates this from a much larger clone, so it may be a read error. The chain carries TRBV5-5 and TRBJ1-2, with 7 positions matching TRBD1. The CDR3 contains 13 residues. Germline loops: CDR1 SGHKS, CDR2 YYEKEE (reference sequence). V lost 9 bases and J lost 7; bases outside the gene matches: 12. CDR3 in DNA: TGTGCCAACAGTTCTGACAGGGTTCTTGGCTACACCTTC. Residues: CANSSDRVLGYTF.

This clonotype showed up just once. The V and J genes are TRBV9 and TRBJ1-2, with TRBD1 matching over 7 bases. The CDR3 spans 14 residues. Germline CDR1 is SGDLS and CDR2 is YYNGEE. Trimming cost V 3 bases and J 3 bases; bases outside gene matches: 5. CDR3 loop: CASSAGQSHYGYTF. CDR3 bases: TGTGCCAGCAGCGCGGGACAGTCTCACTATGGCTACACCTTC.

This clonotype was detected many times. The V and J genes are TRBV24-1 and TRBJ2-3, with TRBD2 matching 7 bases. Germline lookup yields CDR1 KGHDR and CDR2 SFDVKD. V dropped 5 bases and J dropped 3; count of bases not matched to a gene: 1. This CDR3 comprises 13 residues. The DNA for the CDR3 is TGTGCCACCAGTGGACTAGCAACAGATACGCAGTATTTT. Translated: CATSGLATDTQYF.

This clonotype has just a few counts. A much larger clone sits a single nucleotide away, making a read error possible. The CDR3 region is CASIEWGLEAFF. The CDR3 nucleotides are TGCGCCAGCATTGAGTGGGGCTTAGAAGCTTTCTTT. J is TRBJ1-1 and V is TRBV10-2; possibly TRBD1 for D (5 bases). The CDR3 covers 12 residues. In germline, CDR1 is WSHSY, CDR2 SAAADI.

CDR3 region: CSVETSGIAGELFF. The CDR3 DNA follows: TGCAGCGTTGAAACTAGCGGGATCGCCGGGGAGCTGTTTTTT. The V call is TRBV29-1, the J call TRBJ2-2, with TRBD2 identical over 10 bases. Germline V CDR1 and CDR2: SQVTM, ANQGSEA. The ends lost 2 bases at V and 6 bases at J; junction bases unmatched: 3. The length of the CDR3 is 14 residues.

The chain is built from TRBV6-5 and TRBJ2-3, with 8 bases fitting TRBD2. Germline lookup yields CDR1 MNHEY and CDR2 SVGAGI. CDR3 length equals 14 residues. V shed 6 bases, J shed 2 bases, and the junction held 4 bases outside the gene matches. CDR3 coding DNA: TGTGCCAGCAGGCTACTAGCGGCCACAGATACGCAGTATTTT. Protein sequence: CASRLLAATDTQYF.

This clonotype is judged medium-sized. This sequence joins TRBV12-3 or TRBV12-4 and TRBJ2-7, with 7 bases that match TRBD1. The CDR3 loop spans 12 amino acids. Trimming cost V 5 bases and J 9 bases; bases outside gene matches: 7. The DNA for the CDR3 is TGTGCCAGCAGTGCCCCGGGACAGCCGCAGTACTTC. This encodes CASSAPGQPQYF.

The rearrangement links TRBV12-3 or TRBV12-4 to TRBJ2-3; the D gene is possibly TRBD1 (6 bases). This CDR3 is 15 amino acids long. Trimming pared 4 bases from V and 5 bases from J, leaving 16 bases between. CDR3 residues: CASSSQTTGVDTQYF. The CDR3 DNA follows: TGTGCCAGCAGTTCTCAGACGACAGGCGTAGATACGCAGTATTTT.

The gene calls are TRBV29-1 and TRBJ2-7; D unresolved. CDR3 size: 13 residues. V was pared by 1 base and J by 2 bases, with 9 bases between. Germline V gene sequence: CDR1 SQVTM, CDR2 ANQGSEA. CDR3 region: CSVEGHETYEQYF. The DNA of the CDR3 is TGCAGCGTTGAAGGACACGAGACCTACGAGCAGTACTTC.

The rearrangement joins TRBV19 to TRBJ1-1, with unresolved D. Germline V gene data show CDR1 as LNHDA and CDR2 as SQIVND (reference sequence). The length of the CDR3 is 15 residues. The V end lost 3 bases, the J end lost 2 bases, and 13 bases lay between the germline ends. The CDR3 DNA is TGTGCCAGTAGTATGGGCTTACCGATAAACACTGAAGCTTTCTTT. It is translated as CASSMGLPINTEAFF.

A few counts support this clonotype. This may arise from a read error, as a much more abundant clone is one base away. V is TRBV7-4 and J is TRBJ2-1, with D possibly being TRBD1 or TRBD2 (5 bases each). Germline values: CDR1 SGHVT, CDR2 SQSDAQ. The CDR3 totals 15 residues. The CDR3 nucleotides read TGTGCCAGCACCCGCTTCGGGACCACCTACAATGGGCAGTTCTTC. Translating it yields CASTRFGTTYNGQFF.

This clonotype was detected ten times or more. The CDR3 nucleotides are TGCGCCAGCAGCTCGGGACAGGGCCACGTCAATGAGCAGTTCTTC. The encoded protein is CASSSGQGHVNEQFF. The J gene is TRBJ2-1, the V gene TRBV5-1; 9 bases fit TRBD1. There are 15 residues in the CDR3. Trimming cost V 3 bases and J 6 bases; bases outside gene matches: 7. Germline V gives CDR1 SGHRS, CDR2 YFSETQ.

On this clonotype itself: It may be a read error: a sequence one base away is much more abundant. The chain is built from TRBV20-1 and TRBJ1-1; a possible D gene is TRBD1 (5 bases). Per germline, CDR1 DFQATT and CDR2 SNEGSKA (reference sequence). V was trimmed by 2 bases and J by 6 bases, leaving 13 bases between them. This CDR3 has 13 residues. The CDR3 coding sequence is TGCAGTGCTAGATCATGCCGGGGACCTGAAGCTTTCTTT. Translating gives CSARSCRGPEAFF.

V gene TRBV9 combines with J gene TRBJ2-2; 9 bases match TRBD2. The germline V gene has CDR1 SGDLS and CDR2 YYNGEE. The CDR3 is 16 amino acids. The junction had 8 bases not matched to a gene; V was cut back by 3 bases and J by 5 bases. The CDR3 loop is CASSAEGTSSTGELFF. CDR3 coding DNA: TGTGCCAGCAGCGCAGAGGGGACTAGCTCAACCGGGGAGCTGTTTTTT.

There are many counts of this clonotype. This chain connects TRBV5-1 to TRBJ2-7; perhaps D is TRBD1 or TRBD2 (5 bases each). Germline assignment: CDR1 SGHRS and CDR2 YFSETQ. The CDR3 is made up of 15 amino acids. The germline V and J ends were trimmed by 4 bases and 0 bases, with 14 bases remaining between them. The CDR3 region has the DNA TGCGCCAGCAGCGCGCCCGGGGCTTACTCCTACGAGCAGTACTTC. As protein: CASSAPGAYSYEQYF. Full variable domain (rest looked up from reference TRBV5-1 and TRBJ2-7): KAGVTQTPRYLIKTRGQQVTLSCSPISGHRSVSWYQQTPGQGLQFLFEYFSETQRNKGNFPGRFSGRQFSNSRSEMNVSTLELGDSALYLCASSAPGAYSYEQYFGPGTRLTVT.

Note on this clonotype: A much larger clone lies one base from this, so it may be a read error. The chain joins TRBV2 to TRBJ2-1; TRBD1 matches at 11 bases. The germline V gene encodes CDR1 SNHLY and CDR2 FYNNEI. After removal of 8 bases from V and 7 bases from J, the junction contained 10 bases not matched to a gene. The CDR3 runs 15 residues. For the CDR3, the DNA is TGTGCCAGCCCCCCCCCGGGACAGGGGGTAAATGAGCAGTTCTTC. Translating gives CASPPPGQGVNEQFF.

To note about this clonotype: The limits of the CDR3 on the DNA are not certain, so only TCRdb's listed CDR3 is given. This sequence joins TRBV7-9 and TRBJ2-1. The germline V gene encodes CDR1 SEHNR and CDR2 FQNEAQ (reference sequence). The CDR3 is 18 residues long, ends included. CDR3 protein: CASSYLVFAGGTYNEQLF.

CDR3 sequence: CSVAHGGQRETQYF. The CDR3 nucleotides are TGCAGCGTTGCCCACGGGGGGCAGCGGGAGACCCAGTACTTC. V usage is TRBV29-1 and J usage is TRBJ2-5; the D gene is possibly TRBD2 (7 bases). The CDR3 runs to 14 residues. Germline lookup yields CDR1 SQVTM and CDR2 ANQGSEA. Trimming removed 4 bases from V and 5 bases from J, with 17 bases in between.

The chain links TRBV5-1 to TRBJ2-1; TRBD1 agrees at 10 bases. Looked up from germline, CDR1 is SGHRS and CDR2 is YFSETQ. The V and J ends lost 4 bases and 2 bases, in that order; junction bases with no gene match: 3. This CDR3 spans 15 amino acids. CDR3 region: CASSTGQGAYNEQFF. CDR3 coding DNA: TGCGCCAGCAGCACCGGACAGGGGGCCTACAATGAGCAGTTCTTC.

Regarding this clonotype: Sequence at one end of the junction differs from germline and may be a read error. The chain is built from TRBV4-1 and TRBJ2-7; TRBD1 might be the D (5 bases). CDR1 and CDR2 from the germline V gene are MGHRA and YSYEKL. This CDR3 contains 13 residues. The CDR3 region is CASSHQQGCEQYF. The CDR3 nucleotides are TGCGCCAGCAGCCATCAGCAGGGCTGCGAGCAATACTTC.

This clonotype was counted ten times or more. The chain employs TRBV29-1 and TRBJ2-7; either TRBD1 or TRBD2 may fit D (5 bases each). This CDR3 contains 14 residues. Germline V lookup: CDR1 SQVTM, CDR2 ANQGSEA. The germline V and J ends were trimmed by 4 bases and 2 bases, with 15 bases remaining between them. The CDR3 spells CSVVGDVETYEQYF. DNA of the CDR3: TGCAGCGTTGTCGGGGACGTAGAGACCTACGAGCAGTACTTC.